The 10 T cell receptor beta chains reported below all come from one sample, sequenced in a study of blood T cell repertoires in COVID-19 (dated by TCRdb to between 2020 and 2021). Library method: the immunoSEQ multiplex PCR assay. Entries here come from immuneACCESS through TCRdb and include only in-frame sequences with V and J called. Some clones fail to appear in such tables; in the studies checked, an unresolved V gene covers under half of the shortfall, and the cause of the remainder is unknown. In all, the sample holds 49,000 or so clones, and over 80% of those were seen once. Around 7.4% of the sample rests with the top ten. Material: peripheral blood. These receptors all stem from a man aged 55 to 69 with active COVID-19.

V usage is TRBV19 and J usage is TRBJ1-5, with D perhaps TRBD1 (6 bases). CDR1 LNHDA and CDR2 SQIVND come from the germline V gene (reference sequence). The V end was cut by 5 bases, the J end by 4 bases, with 15 bases between. This CDR3 has 15 residues. CDR3 nucleotides: TGTGCCAGTAGTGATTCCGGACAGTTTAATCAGCCCCAGCATTTT. It specifies CASSDSGQFNQPQHF. The entire variable domain, with the rest obtained from reference TRBV19 and TRBJ1-5, is as follows: DGGITQSPKYLFRKEGQNVTLSCEQNLNHDAMYWYRQDPGQGLRLIYYSQIVNDFQKGDIAEGYSVSREKKESFPLTVTSAQKNPTAFYLCASSDSGQFNQPQHFGDGTRLSIL.

The V and J genes are TRBV7-8 and TRBJ2-3; 10 bases are a match to TRBD2. Per the germline V gene, CDR1 is SGHVS and CDR2 is FQNEAQ. V trimming: 7 bases; J trimming: 6 bases; junction bases outside the gene matches: 19. The CDR3 has 18 amino acids. The CDR3 spells CASTNSRLAGIGADTQYF. The CDR3 nucleotides read TGTGCCAGCACCAATTCCCGACTAGCGGGCATCGGGGCCGATACGCAGTATTTT.

Sample share makes this clone medium-sized. The rearrangement uses TRBV27 and TRBJ1-6; D is unclear. The V and J ends lost 2 bases and 7 bases respectively, with 12 bases between them. The CDR3 runs 15 residues. Germline V gives CDR1 MNHEY, CDR2 SMNVEV (reference sequence). The CDR3 loop reads CASSLGWAPNSPLHF. For the CDR3, the DNA is TGTGCCAGCAGTTTAGGTTGGGCGCCCAATTCACCCCTCCACTTT.

The rearrangement uses TRBV20-1 and TRBJ1-1; 7 nucleotides align to TRBD1. This CDR3 contains 14 residues. The ends lost 3 bases at V and 0 bases at J; junction bases unmatched: 4. Germline CDR1 DFQATT, CDR2 SNEGSKA (reference sequence). CDR3 nucleotide sequence: TGCAGTGCTAGTCGGGACAGCATGAACACTGAAGCTTTCTTT. Residues: CSASRDSMNTEAFF.

This chain uses TRBV4-3 with TRBJ2-2; TRBD2 matches 14 bases. Germline V lookup: CDR1 LGHNA, CDR2 YSLEER. The trim removed 0 bases at V and 4 bases at J, leaving 7 bases unmatched. CDR3 size: 19 residues. As DNA, the CDR3 is TGCGCCAGCAGCCAAGATCGGGGACTAGCGGGGGTCGGCACCGGGGAGCTGTTTTTT. It encodes CASSQDRGLAGVGTGELFF.

This rearrangement joins TRBV21-1 to TRBJ2-2; the tabulated D call, TRBD2, remains unverified against the DNA. TRBV21-1 is a pseudogene. The CDR3 loop spans 17 amino acids. CDR3 sequence reads: CASSNGIAGGRGGELFF. The CDR3 bases are TGTGCCAGCAGCAATGGAATAGCGGGGGGCCGGGGCGGGGAGCTGTTTTTT.

The genes are TRBV11-3 and TRBJ1-1; 7 bases are a match to TRBD1. CDR3 size: 13 residues. CDR1 and CDR2 from the germline V gene are SGHNT and YENEEA. With V trimmed by 3 bases and J by 3 bases, 1 base remained unmatched. This CDR3 is CASSLDRHTEAFF. The CDR3 nucleotides are TGTGCCAGCAGCTTGGACAGGCACACTGAAGCTTTCTTT. The full variable domain, with the rest looked up from reference TRBV11-3 and TRBJ1-1, is EAGVVQSPRYKIIEKKQPVAFWCNPISGHNTLYWYLQNLGQGPELLIRYENEEAVDDSQLPKDRFSAERLKGVDSTLKIQPAELGDSAVYLCASSLDRHTEAFFGQGTRLTVV.

The chain is built from TRBV2 and TRBJ2-1, with 8 bases identical to TRBD1. With 7 bases clipped from V and 0 bases from J, the junction kept 5 bases outside the gene matches. Germline V gene lookup returns CDR1 SNHLY and CDR2 FYNNEI. The length of the CDR3 is 15 residues. The CDR3 region has the DNA TGTGCCAGCACCAGGGGGACAGGCTCCTACAATGAGCAGTTCTTC. Translating it yields CASTRGTGSYNEQFF. Looking up the rest from reference TRBV2 and TRBJ2-1 gives the full variable domain: EPEVTQTPSHQVTQMGQEVILRCVPISNHLYFYWYRQILGQKVEFLVSFYNNEISEKSEIFDDQFSVERPDGSNFTLKIRSTKLEDSAMYFCASTRGTGSYNEQFFGPGTRLTVL.

V gene TRBV11-2 combines with J gene TRBJ2-1; 7 bases are shared with TRBD2. This CDR3 is built from 13 residues. J lost 10 bases, V lost 1 base, and 4 bases had no gene match. Germline V gene data show CDR1 as SGHAT and CDR2 as FQNNGV. The CDR3 region has the DNA TGTGCCAGCAGCTTAGTACGAGCGGGAGAGCAGTTCTTC. It specifies CASSLVRAGEQFF.

The CDR3 protein is CASSWWTAANEQYF. The CDR3 DNA is TGCGCCAGCAGCTGGTGGACAGCGGCAAACGAGCAGTACTTC. This chain uses TRBV5-1 with TRBJ2-7; a weak D match, TRBD1 (6 bases). Germline values: CDR1 SGHRS, CDR2 YFSETQ. The CDR3 loop spans 14 amino acids. The V end lost 3 bases, the J end lost 5 bases, and 15 bases lay between the germline ends.